Sequencing of this TCR beta chain was carried out in a study of cytomegalovirus exposure and HLA in healthy donors. Findings of the study overall: The availability of immune exposure information extended only to CMV serostatus.

Turning to this clone: Its antigen is currently unknown.

After removal of 2 bases from V and 2 bases from J, the junction contained 7 bases not matched to a gene. This CDR3 contains 16 residues. Per germline, CDR1 SGDLS and CDR2 YYNGEE. Vbeta (60) and Jbeta (13) primers were used in the PCR. Repertoires were generated with immunoSEQ multiplex PCR, while TCRdb's copy carries only in-frame clones and drops some. The sample yields 150,000 to 200,000 clones, more than 75% seen once. The source material was PBMCs. This chain uses TRBV9 with TRBJ2-5; 9 bases agree with TRBD2. This receptor was obtained from a woman younger than 35 in good health and CMV-seronegative. The CDR3 loop is CASSVRGGDGQETQYF. The CDR3 DNA reads as TGTGCCAGCAGCGTTCGCGGGGGGGATGGGCAAGAGACCCAGTACTTC.